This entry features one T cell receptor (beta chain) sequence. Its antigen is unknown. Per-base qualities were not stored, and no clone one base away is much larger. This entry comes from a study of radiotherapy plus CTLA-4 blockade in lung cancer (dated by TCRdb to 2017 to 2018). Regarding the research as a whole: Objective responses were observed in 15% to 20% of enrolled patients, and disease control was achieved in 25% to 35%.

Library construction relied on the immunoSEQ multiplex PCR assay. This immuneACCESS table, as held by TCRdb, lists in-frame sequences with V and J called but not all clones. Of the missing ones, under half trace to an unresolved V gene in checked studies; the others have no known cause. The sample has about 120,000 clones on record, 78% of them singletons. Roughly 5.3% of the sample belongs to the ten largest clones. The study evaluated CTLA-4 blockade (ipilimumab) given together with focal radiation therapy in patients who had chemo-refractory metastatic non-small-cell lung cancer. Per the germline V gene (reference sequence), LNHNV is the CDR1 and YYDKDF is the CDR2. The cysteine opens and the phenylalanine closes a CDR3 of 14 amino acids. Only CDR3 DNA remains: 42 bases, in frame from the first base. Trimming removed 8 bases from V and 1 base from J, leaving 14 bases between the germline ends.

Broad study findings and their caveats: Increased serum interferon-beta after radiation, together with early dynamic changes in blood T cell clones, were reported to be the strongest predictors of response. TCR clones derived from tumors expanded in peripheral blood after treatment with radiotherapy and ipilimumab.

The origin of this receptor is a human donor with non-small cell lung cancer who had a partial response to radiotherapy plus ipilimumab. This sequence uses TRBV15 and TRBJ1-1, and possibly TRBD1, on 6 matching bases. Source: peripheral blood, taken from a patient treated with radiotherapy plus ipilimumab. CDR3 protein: CATARGQRNTEAFF. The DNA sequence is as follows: TGTGCCACCGCCAGGGGACAAAGGAACACTGAAGCTTTCTTT.